This T cell receptor beta chain came from a study of blood T cell repertoires in COVID-19. Study-wide context: From the United States, Italy and Spain came samples of acute and convalescent COVID-19.

V was trimmed by 3 bases and J by 3 bases, leaving 12 bases between them. Germline assignment: CDR1 MNHNS and CDR2 SASEGT. This CDR3 contains 15 residues. Some clones are missing from TCRdb's copy, which holds only in-frame ones; the method was immunoSEQ multiplex PCR. The sample shows approximately 210,000 clones, approximately 82% of them seen only once. In this sample, this clone turned up once. The study recruited people aged 18 to 89 years across more than 20 US areas. Participants' own reports of clinical history determined their cohort assignment. The rearrangement uses TRBV6-1 and TRBJ1-5, with D possibly matching TRBD1 (5 bases). This clonotype was sampled from a middle-aged man who had recovered from COVID-19. The sequencing sample was made of PBMCs or T cells enriched from blood (not recorded which). The CDR3 DNA follows: TGTGCCAGCAGTGAGGGGCACACCAACAATCAGCCCCAGCATTTT. It codes for CASSEGHTNNQPQHF.